The 14 T cell receptor beta chains reported below all come from one sample, sequenced in a study of post-analysis software for immune sequencing data. Findings of the study overall: Included in a set of roughly five TRBV segments more frequent in patients than controls were TRBV5-6, TRBV5-1 and TRBV20-1.

Built from TCR beta cDNA, the libraries had unique molecular identifiers in them. TCRdb re-analysed the PCR reads in MiXCR, keeping a single row per CDR3 protein. The sample consists of some 890,000 distinct CDR3 sequences, roughly half of them appearing once. For these TCRs, the target antigens are not known. Sequenced input: blood. These receptor sequences come from a girl aged 10 to 17 with multiple sclerosis.

This CDR3 is CASSNRDISYNEQFF. The CDR3, as DNA: TGCGCCAGCAGCAACCGGGACATATCCTACAATGAGCAGTTCTTC. V gene TRBV5-1 combines with J gene TRBJ2-1, with D possibly TRBD1 on 6 matching bases. Germline V gene lookup returns CDR1 SGHRS and CDR2 YFSETQ. V gave up 4 bases and J gave up 1 base, with 12 bases separating them. The CDR3 is 15 residues long.

The chain employs TRBV20-1 and TRBJ2-7, with TRBD2 matching 12 bases. The CDR3 consists of 16 residues. Germline CDR1 reads DFQATT; CDR2 reads SNEGSKA (reference sequence). V trimming: 3 bases; J trimming: 3 bases; junction bases outside the gene matches: 9. The DNA for the CDR3 is TGCAGTGCTAGTTCCGGGACTAGCGGGCTAGTCTACGAGCAGTACTTC. Translating gives CSASSGTSGLVYEQYF.

This rearrangement joins TRBV6-6 to TRBJ2-7; D might be TRBD1 (6 bases). Trimming shortened V by 2 bases and J by 3 bases, and 8 bases separated the two germline ends. The CDR3 spans 13 residues. CDR1 is MNHNY, CDR2 SVGAGI, per germline (reference sequence). In DNA form, the CDR3 reads TGTGCCAGCAGTTACACGGACAGCTACGAGCAGTACTTC. Its protein is CASSYTDSYEQYF.

The chain joins TRBV20-1 to TRBJ2-5; weak D call: TRBD1 (6 bases). The CDR3 runs to 15 residues. Deletions cut 0 bases from V and 1 base from J, with 12 bases between. Germline loops: CDR1 DFQATT, CDR2 SNEGSKA (reference sequence). CDR3 bases: TGCAGTGCTAGAGAGTTGGGGACACTCCAAGAGACCCAGTACTTC. Translation: CSARELGTLQETQYF.

This clonotype was recorded a few times. CDR3 bases: TGTGCCAGCAGCTTATACCAGCGGGAGATTGAGCAGTTCTTC. Translation gives CASSLYQREIEQFF. The V call is TRBV7-2, the J call TRBJ2-1, with TRBD2 identical over 8 bases. The germline V gene has CDR1 SGHTA and CDR2 FQGNSA. Trimming cost V 2 bases and J 9 bases; bases outside gene matches: 6. This CDR3 contains 14 residues.

This clonotype was counted only a few times. The J gene is TRBJ2-1, the V gene TRBV14; 10 positions agree with TRBD2. The CDR3 is made up of 19 amino acids. The germline gives CDR1 SGHDN, CDR2 FVKESK. V lost 4 bases to trimming and J lost 0 bases; unmatched junction nucleotides: 12. CDR3 in amino acids: CASSRPGLALPSSYNEQFF. Written as DNA, the CDR3 is TGTGCCAGCAGCCGTCCGGGACTAGCGCTACCCAGCTCCTACAATGAGCAGTTCTTC.

In its sample, this clonotype was seen a few times. The chain carries TRBV5-1 and TRBJ2-1; D perhaps matches TRBD2 (5 bases). The CDR3 is 15 amino acids. V was pared by 4 bases and J by 0 bases, with 11 bases between. CDR1 and CDR2 (germline): SGHRS, YFSETQ. CDR3: CASSEEVISYNEQFF. CDR3 coding DNA: TGCGCCAGCAGCGAGGAGGTGATCTCCTACAATGAGCAGTTCTTC.

This clonotype was seen more than once but under ten times. J is TRBJ2-7 and V is TRBV29-1; a possible D gene is TRBD2 (5 bases). V lost 5 bases, J lost 5 bases, and 19 bases lay in between. Germline V gene lookup returns CDR1 SQVTM and CDR2 ANQGSEA. The CDR3 spans 14 residues. The CDR3 region is CSVPSGSAVHEQYF. The CDR3 DNA follows: TGCAGCGTTCCCTCGGGATCAGCGGTCCACGAGCAGTACTTC.

The rearrangement uses TRBV5-1 and TRBJ2-1, with 13 bases lining up with TRBD2. Trimming cost V 2 bases and J 7 bases; bases outside gene matches: 12. The CDR3 length is 18 residues. Germline V gene data show CDR1 as SGHRS and CDR2 as YFSETQ. This CDR3 is CASSFDPGLAGITNEQFF. In DNA form, the CDR3 reads TGCGCCAGCAGCTTTGACCCGGGACTAGCGGGGATAACAAATGAGCAGTTCTTC.

In this sample, this clonotype turned up once. The J gene is TRBJ2-7, the V gene TRBV11-2; D unresolved. Germline V gene data show CDR1 as SGHAT and CDR2 as FQNNGV. CDR3 size: 16 residues. Trimming removed 4 bases from V and 4 bases from J, with 20 bases in between. This chain's CDR3 is CASSSTDGRLAYEQYF. CDR3 DNA: TGTGCCAGCAGCTCGACGGACGGAAGGTTGGCTTACGAGCAGTACTTC.

V and J are TRBV12-3 or TRBV12-4 and TRBJ2-7; tentatively, D is TRBD1 (6 bases). This CDR3 has 16 amino acids. Trimming left V 5 bases short and J 2 bases short, with 19 bases between. DNA for the CDR3: TGTGCCAGCAGTCTAAGGACAGAAATCCTCACCTACGAGCAGTACTTC. It specifies CASSLRTEILTYEQYF.

This clonotype occurred a few times. This chain links TRBV2 with TRBJ2-4, with 8 bases that match TRBD1. The closer fit of TRBJ2-7 to the DNA end suggests the J call may be wrong. Germline V gene sequence: CDR1 SNHLY, CDR2 FYNNEI. The CDR3 consists of 13 residues. The CDR3 sequence: CASSQDREYEQYF. In DNA form, the CDR3 reads TGTGCCAGCAGCCAGGACAGGGAGTACGAGCAGTACTTC.

About this clonotype itself: Relative to the germline gene, one junction end is altered; a read error may explain this. The genes are TRBV29-1 and TRBJ2-1; 12 bases line up with TRBD2. This CDR3 spans 14 amino acids. CDR1 is SQVTM, CDR2 ANQGSEA, per germline. The CDR3 protein is CSVLTSGSYNEQVF. In DNA, the CDR3 is TGCAGCGTTCTGACTAGCGGGAGTTACAATGAGCAGGTCTTC.

The rearrangement uses TRBV20-1 and TRBJ1-2; 8 bases are shared with TRBD1. The CDR3 has 12 amino acids. Trimming at V came to 6 bases and at J to 8 bases, leaving 8 bases not matched to a gene. Germline V gives CDR1 DFQATT, CDR2 SNEGSKA (reference sequence). The chain's CDR3 is CSAMDRAQGYTF. The CDR3, as DNA: TGCAGTGCCATGGACAGGGCCCAAGGCTACACCTTC.